The subject of this entry is one T cell receptor (beta chain). The PCR was carried out with 60 Vbeta primers and 13 Jbeta primers. The protocol was immunoSEQ multiplex PCR, while the TCRdb copy is restricted to in-frame clones and leaves out a portion. The sample includes approximately 190,000 clones, approximately 81% seen only once; the top ten take about 0.26%. This sample was included in a study of cytomegalovirus exposure and HLA in healthy donors. The TCR was taken from a boy younger than 18 in good health and CMV-seronegative. What was sequenced was PBMCs.

Written as DNA, the CDR3 is TGTGCCAGCAGTGACATTAGCGGGATGGGCTACGAGCAGTACTTC. Its translation is CASSDISGMGYEQYF. This chain links TRBV6-1 with TRBJ2-7; 8 bases align to TRBD2. The germline gives CDR1 MNHNS, CDR2 SASEGT. This CDR3 spans 15 amino acids. V shed 3 bases, J shed 3 bases, and the junction held 7 bases outside the gene matches.